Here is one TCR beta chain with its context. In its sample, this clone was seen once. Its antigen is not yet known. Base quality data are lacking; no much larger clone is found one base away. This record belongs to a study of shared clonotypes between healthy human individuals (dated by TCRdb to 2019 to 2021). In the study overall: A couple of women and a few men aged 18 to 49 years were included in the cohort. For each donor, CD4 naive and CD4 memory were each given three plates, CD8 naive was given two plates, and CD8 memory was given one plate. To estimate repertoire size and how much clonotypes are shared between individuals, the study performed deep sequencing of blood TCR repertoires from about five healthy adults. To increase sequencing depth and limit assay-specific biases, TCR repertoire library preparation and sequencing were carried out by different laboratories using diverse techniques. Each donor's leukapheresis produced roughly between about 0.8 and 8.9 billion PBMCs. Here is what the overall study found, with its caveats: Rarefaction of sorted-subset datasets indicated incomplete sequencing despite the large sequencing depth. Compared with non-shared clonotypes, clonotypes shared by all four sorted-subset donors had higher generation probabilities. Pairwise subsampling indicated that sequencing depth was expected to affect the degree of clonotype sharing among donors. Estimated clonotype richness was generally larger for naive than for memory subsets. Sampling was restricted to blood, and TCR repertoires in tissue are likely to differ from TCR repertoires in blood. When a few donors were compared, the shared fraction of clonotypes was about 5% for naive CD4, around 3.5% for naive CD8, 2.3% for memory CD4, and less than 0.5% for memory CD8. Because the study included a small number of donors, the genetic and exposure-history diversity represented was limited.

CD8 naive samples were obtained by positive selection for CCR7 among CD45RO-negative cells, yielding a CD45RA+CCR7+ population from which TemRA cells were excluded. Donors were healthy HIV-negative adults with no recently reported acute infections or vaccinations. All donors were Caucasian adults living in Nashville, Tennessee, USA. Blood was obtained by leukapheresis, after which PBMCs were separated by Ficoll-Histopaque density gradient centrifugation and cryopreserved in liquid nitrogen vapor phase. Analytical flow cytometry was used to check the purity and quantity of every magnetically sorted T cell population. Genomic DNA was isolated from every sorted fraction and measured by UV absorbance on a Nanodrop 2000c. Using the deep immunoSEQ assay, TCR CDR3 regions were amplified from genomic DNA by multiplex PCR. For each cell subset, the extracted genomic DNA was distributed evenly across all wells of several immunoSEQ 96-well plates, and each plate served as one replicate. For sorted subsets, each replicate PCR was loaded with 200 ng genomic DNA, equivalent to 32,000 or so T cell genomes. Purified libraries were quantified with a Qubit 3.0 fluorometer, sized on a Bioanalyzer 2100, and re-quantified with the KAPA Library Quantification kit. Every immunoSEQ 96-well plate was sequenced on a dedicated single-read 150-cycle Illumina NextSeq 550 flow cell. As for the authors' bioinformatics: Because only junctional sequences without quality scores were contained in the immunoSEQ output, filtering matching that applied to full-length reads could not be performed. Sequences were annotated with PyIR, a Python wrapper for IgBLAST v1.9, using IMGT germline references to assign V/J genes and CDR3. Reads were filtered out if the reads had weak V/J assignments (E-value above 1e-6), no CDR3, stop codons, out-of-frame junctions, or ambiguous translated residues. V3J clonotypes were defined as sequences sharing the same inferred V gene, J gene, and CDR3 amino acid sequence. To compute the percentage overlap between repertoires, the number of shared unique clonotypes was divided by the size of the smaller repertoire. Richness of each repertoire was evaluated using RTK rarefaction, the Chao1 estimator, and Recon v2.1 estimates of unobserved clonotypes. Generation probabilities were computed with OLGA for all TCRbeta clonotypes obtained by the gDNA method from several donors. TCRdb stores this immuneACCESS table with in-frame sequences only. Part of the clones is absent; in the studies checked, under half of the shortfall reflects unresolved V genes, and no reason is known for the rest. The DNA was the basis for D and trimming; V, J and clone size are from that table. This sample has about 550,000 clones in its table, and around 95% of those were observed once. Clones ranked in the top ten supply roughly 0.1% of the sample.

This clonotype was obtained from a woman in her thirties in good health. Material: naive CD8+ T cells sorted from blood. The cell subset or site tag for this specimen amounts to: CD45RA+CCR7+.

The base sequence is TGTGCCAGTAGTATAGCCCAGAGCTCCTACAATGAGCAGTTCTTC. Translated, it gives CASSIAQSSYNEQFF. The rearrangement joined TRBV19 to TRBJ2-1; no confident D gene assignment can be made. V is cut by 1 base and J by 0 bases, and the space between the germline ends is 7 bases. CDR1 is given as LNHDA and CDR2 as SQIVND, both from the germline V gene (reference sequence). Taken from cysteine to phenylalanine, the CDR3 has 15 residues. Just the 45-base CDR3 DNA is kept, in frame starting at base 1.